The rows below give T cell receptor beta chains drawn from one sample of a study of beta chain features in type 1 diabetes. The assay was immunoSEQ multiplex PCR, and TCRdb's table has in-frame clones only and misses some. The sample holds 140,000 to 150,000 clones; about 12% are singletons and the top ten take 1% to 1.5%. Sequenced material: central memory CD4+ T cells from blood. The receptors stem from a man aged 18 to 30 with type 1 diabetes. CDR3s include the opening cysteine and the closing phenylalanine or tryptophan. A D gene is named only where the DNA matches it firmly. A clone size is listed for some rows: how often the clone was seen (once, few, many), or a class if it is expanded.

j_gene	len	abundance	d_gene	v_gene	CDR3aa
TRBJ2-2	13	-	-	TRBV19	CASSILDPGELFF
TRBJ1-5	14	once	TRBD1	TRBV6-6	CASNPRQGDQPQHF
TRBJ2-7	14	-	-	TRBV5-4	CASSLDSVSSEQYF
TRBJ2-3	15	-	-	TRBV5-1	CASSPDSARTDTQYF
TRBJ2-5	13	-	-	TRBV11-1	CASSSDGAETQYF
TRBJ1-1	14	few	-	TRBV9	CASSVEGWSTEAFF
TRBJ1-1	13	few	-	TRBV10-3	CATVESVSTEAFF
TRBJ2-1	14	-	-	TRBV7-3	CASSSHRGDNEQFF
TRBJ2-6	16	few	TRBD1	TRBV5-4	CASSPGQGPGANVLTF
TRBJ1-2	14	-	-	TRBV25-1	CASSVGRDNYGYTF
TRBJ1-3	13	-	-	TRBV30	CAWRRHSGNTIYF
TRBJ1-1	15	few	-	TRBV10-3	CAISDLQGRGTEAFF
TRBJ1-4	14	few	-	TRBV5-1	CASREGPTNEKLFF
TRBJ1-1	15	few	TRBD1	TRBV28	CASSSPTGRTTEAFF
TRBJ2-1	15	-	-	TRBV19	CASSISEGPYNEQFF
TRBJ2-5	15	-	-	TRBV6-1	CASSERPRGQETQYF
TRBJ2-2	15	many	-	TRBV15	CATSPLSGETGELFF
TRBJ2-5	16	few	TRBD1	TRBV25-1	CASSELQGARIETQYF
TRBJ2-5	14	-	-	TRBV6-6	CASLGTAGRETQYF
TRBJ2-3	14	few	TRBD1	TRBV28	CASSLGTGADTQYF
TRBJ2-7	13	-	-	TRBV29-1	CSVQPPGATEQYF
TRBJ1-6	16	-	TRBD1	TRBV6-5	CASSYRPPGQPPALHF
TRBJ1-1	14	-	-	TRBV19	CASSLDAGNTEAFF
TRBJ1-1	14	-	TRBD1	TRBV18	CASSPDRANTEAFF
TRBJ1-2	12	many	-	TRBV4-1	CASSHPNYGYTF
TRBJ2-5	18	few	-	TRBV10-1	CASSGRGAAGAREETQYF
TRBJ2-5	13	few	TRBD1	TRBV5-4	CASSLGDRATQYF
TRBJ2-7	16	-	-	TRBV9	CASSVGDSLRTNEQYF
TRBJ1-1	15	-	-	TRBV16	CASSLNRVMNTEAFF
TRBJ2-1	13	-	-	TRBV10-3	CARKQQGTDEQFF
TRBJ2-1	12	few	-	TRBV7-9	CASSSVYNEQFF
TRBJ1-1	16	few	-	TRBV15	CATSREQAAAGTEAFF
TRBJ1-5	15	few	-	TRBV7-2	CASSLALGSNQPQHF
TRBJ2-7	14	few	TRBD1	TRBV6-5	CASSRLRGSYEQYF
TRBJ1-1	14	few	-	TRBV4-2	CASSLENRPTEAFF
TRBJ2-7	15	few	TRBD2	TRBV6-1	CASSEVAGKGYEQYF
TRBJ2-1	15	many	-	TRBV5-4	CASSLSTGFSNEQFF
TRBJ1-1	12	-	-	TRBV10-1	CASSEGVTEAFF
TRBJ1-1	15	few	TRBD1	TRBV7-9	CASSSRTGGNTEAFF
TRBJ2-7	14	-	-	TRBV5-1	CASSLQGPPYEQYF
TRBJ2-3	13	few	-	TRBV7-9	CASSPGSTDTQYF
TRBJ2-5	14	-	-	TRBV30	CAWSVKGLQETQYF
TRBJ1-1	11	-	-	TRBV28	CASSRRREAFF
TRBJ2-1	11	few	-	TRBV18	CASSMEYEQFF
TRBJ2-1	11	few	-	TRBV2	CASSPFDEQFF